By share of the sample, the clone carrying this T cell receptor (beta chain) is medium-sized. Germline CDR1 reads DFQATT; CDR2 reads SNEGSKA (reference sequence). V gave up 4 bases and J gave up 0 bases, with 13 bases separating them. The CDR3 consists of 14 residues. The authors prepared the TCRbeta library with unique molecular identifiers. TCRdb passed the PCR reads through MiXCR, listing each CDR3 protein once. The data contain approximately 47,000 distinct CDR3 sequences, 40% to 60% of them seen just once; the ten biggest clones take up roughly two fifths. These data come from a study of T-cell reconstitution after alpha-beta-depleted transplantation in children.

The rearrangement joins TRBV20-1 to TRBJ2-7; D might be TRBD1 (5 bases). This clonotype was obtained from a boy less than two years old with SCID, due to receive a stem cell transplant. The source material was peripheral blood, sampled before TCRalphabeta/CD19-depleted stem cell transplant. The DNA of the CDR3 is TGCAGTGCTACACCGACAGAGAACTCCTACGAGCAGTACTTC. It codes for CSATPTENSYEQYF.